This T cell receptor beta chain was identified during a study of blood T cell repertoires in COVID-19 (dated by TCRdb to about 2020). Some background on the complete study: Samples covering the acute and convalescent phases of COVID-19 were provided by collaborators in the United States, Italy and Spain. A freely available public database, intended as a resource for researchers studying the immune response to SARS-CoV-2, is where the repertoires were released. The samples were drawn from two sources: the first 160 participants of the ongoing ImmuneRACE study, and fewer than 1,500 subjects contributed by 6 global collaborators. Deeply sampled blood TCRbeta repertoires from subjects exposed to, actively infected with, or recovered from COVID-19 were included in the dataset. Where HLA class I and class II types were available, the types were taken from metadata supplied by the sample provider, not from assay-based typing. Nearly every sample came with metadata listing a de-identified subject ID, COVID-19 status, age in years and sex. The material from the prospective study consisted of cDNA or gDNA derived from T cells, B-cell-depleted T cells, or PBMCs.

As encoded in the germline V gene (reference sequence), CDR1 is SGHNT while CDR2 is YYREEE. Including cysteine and phenylalanine, the CDR3 has 15 amino acids. Only CDR3 DNA is held: 45 bases, read in frame from base 1. TCRbeta CDR3 regions were amplified from genomic DNA using the immunoSEQ Assay, a bias-controlled multiplex PCR. The original methods were these. Within the assay, amplification of reference gene primers was used to estimate how many nucleated cells each sample contained. Sequence reads were collapsed and filtered to measure the absolute abundance of every unique TCRbeta CDR3 rearrangement. Productive Simpson clonality was computed per sample as the square root of Simpson's diversity index over productive rearrangements. What TCRdb holds here is the immuneACCESS table cut down to in-frame rearrangements. Part of the clones is not present; checked against another copy, under half of the missing clones reflect an unresolved V gene, and the others are unexplained. The V and J calls and clone size come from that table; D and trimming were worked out from the DNA. This sample lists some 200,000 clones; roughly 84% were detected once. The ten top clones hold over 2.5% of the sample.

Samples from volunteer blood donors who had recovered from COVID-19 were contributed by a second Seattle source. The collaborating institutions used their own protocols to collect whole blood in K2EDTA tubes. For TCRbeta analysis, collaborators shipped samples in one of three forms: frozen whole blood, isolated PBMCs, or DNA extracted from either of those sample types. On the study overall, not on this receptor specifically: The quantity of clinical and demographic metadata differed by source and by participant and was supplied without curation.

Turning to this clone: Its recognized antigen is unknown. Mismatch with germline at one junction end may stem from a read error.

The receptor's source is a man aged 45-65 years who had recovered from COVID-19. The sequencing sample was made of peripheral blood. The chain joins TRBV5-4 to TRBJ2-4; TRBD2 lines up with 15 middle nucleotides. The nucleotides read TGTGCCAGCAGCAACCCGGGACTAGCGGGAGGCCGGGATAGCTTC. Translated, this gives CASSNPGLAGGRDSF.